The sequence of this T cell receptor beta chain was determined in a study of regulatory T cells in long-lasting Graves disease. Libraries of TCR beta came from iRepertoire HTBI primers plus Arm-PCR of CDR3 regions. As handled by the study authors: Under 75 TRBV and 11 to 15 TRBJ segments were identified across samples. Each CDR3 protein is one row after TCRdb ran MiXCR on the multiplex PCR reads. TCRdb's processing, not the study's, gives the V and J calls here. The profile shows 360,000 or so distinct CDR3 sequences, 15% to 20% of them singletons. This clonotype was detected ten times or more. As for time point: newly diagnosed GD, antithyroid drugs for less than 3 months. RNA isolated from PBMCs was used to make the TCR library. The same data also contributed to another study, on T cells in Graves' hyperthyroidism and ophthalmopathy. That work adds: First-round RT-PCR targeting the TCR CDR3 was performed with the HTBI primer set.

This TCR was sampled from a young woman with Graves disease. Sample: peripheral blood mononuclear cells (PBMCs), taken at new diagnosis, from a patient treated with antithyroid drugs.

The CDR3 here is CASSLGYMADTQYF. For the CDR3, the DNA is TGTGCCAGCAGCTTAGGTTACATGGCCGATACGCAGTATTTT. This chain links TRBV7-8 with TRBJ2-3; the D is unclear. Trimming removed 1 base at V and 6 bases at J, with 11 bases between. The CDR3 is made up of 14 amino acids. Germline loops: CDR1 SGHVS, CDR2 FQNEAQ.